A selection of T cell receptor beta chains follows, all from one sample in a study of T cells in Graves' hyperthyroidism and ophthalmopathy. TCRdb itself ran the multiplex PCR reads through MiXCR, one entry per CDR3 protein. Counted here are about 400,000 distinct CDR3 sequences, around 15% occurring once; the ten biggest clones make up about 20%. Sequencing was performed on blood. The receptors here all came from a woman in her twenties or thirties with Graves' ophthalmopathy. Both conserved end residues are part of each CDR3. A D gene is named only where the DNA matches it firmly. Expanded clones are given a class, and other clones once, few, many or no size at all.

v_call: TRBV20-1; d_call: .; clone_size: many; j_call: TRBJ2-3; cdr3_nt: TGCAGTGCTAGAGAAGGGAGGGGGGGACGAGATACGCAGTATTTT; cdr3_aa: CSAREGRGGRDTQYF
v_call: TRBV10-1; d_call: .; clone_size: many; j_call: TRBJ2-7; cdr3_nt: TGCGCCAGCAGTGTCGGGCCGTGGAACGAGCAGTACTTC; cdr3_aa: CASSVGPWNEQYF
v_call: TRBV27; d_call: TRBD1; clone_size: .; j_call: TRBJ1-6; cdr3_nt: TGTGCCAGCAGCCGCGCGGGGACAGCTTCACCCCTCCACTTT; cdr3_aa: CASSRAGTASPLHF
v_call: TRBV6-1; d_call: .; clone_size: many; j_call: TRBJ2-7; cdr3_nt: TGTGCCAGCAGGGGCAGGGCGGACTCCTACGAGCAGTACTTC; cdr3_aa: CASRGRADSYEQYF
v_call: TRBV20-1; d_call: .; clone_size: many; j_call: TRBJ1-3; cdr3_nt: TGCAGTGCTAGGGGGACGGACTCTGGAAACACCATATATTTT; cdr3_aa: CSARGTDSGNTIYF
v_call: TRBV6-1; d_call: TRBD1; clone_size: many; j_call: TRBJ2-7; cdr3_nt: TGTGCCAGCACGGGGGACAGGGGGAACGAGCAGTACTTC; cdr3_aa: CASTGDRGNEQYF
v_call: TRBV20-1; d_call: .; clone_size: many; j_call: TRBJ1-2; cdr3_nt: TGCAGTGCTAGAGTGGAGGAAGGCTACACCTTC; cdr3_aa: CSARVEEGYTF
v_call: TRBV19; d_call: .; clone_size: few; j_call: TRBJ2-3; cdr3_nt: TGTGCCAGTAGTATCGGACGAGCAGACACAGATACGCAGTATTTT; cdr3_aa: CASSIGRADTDTQYF
v_call: TRBV20-1; d_call: .; clone_size: many; j_call: TRBJ2-1; cdr3_nt: TGCAGTGCTAGACAGGGACCCAGCTCCTACAATGAGCAGTTCTTC; cdr3_aa: CSARQGPSSYNEQFF
v_call: TRBV5-4; d_call: .; clone_size: few; j_call: TRBJ1-1; cdr3_nt: TGTGCCAGCAGCCTCCCCCGGCGTAACACCGGAGCTTTCTTT; cdr3_aa: CASSLPRRNTGAFF
v_call: TRBV12-3/TRBV12-4; d_call: TRBD2; clone_size: many; j_call: TRBJ2-1; cdr3_nt: TGTGCCAGCAGAGATCAGCGGGGGTGGCACAATGAGCAGTTCTTC; cdr3_aa: CASRDQRGWHNEQFF
v_call: TRBV18; d_call: .; clone_size: few; j_call: TRBJ1-3; cdr3_nt: TGTGCCAGCTCACGCCTTATCCCAGGAATATCTGGAAACACCATATATTTT; cdr3_aa: CASSRLIPGISGNTIYF
v_call: TRBV20-1; d_call: .; clone_size: .; j_call: TRBJ2-2; cdr3_nt: TGCAGTGCTAGGAGCATTACCGGGGAGCTGTTTTTT; cdr3_aa: CSARSITGELFF
v_call: TRBV30; d_call: .; clone_size: many; j_call: TRBJ1-1; cdr3_nt: TGTGCCTGGACTAAGGACAGCTACACTGAAGCTTTCTTT; cdr3_aa: CAWTKDSYTEAFF
v_call: TRBV19; d_call: TRBD1; clone_size: .; j_call: TRBJ2-1; cdr3_nt: TGTGCCAGTAGTATAGAGACAGGGTCGAATGAGCAGTTCTTC; cdr3_aa: CASSIETGSNEQFF
v_call: TRBV5-1; d_call: .; clone_size: .; j_call: TRBJ2-5; cdr3_nt: TGCGCCAGCAGTTTGGAAGCCCTCCAAGAGACCCAGTACTTC; cdr3_aa: CASSLEALQETQYF
v_call: TRBV27; d_call: TRBD2; clone_size: few; j_call: TRBJ2-2; cdr3_nt: TGTGCCAGCAGTTTAATGGGGGGGTACACCGGGGAGCTGTTTTTT; cdr3_aa: CASSLMGGYTGELFF
v_call: TRBV7-3; d_call: TRBD2; clone_size: .; j_call: TRBJ2-3; cdr3_nt: TGTGCCAGCAGCCAGTCAGCGGGGGCCACAGATACGCAGTATTTT; cdr3_aa: CASSQSAGATDTQYF
v_call: TRBV2; d_call: .; clone_size: many; j_call: TRBJ1-3; cdr3_nt: TGTGCCAGCAGTGATTGGTCCAACTCTGGAAACACCATATATTTT; cdr3_aa: CASSDWSNSGNTIYF
v_call: TRBV5-1; d_call: .; clone_size: many; j_call: TRBJ1-2; cdr3_nt: TGCGCCAGCAGCGAACTCGGGAGGACCTATGGCTACACCTTC; cdr3_aa: CASSELGRTYGYTF
v_call: TRBV24-1; d_call: TRBD1; clone_size: many; j_call: TRBJ2-5; cdr3_nt: TGTGCCACCAGTGACCACGGACAGGGAAGAGAGACCCAGTACTTC; cdr3_aa: CATSDHGQGRETQYF
v_call: TRBV3-1; d_call: .; clone_size: many; j_call: TRBJ2-5; cdr3_nt: TGTGCCAGCAGCCAAGAGCGGGGAGTTCAAGAGACCCAGTACTTC; cdr3_aa: CASSQERGVQETQYF
v_call: TRBV12-3/TRBV12-4; d_call: TRBD1; clone_size: few; j_call: TRBJ2-1; cdr3_nt: TGTGCCAGCAGTCATCGCAGGACAGGGATCCCCTACAATGAGCAGTTCTTC; cdr3_aa: CASSHRRTGIPYNEQFF
v_call: TRBV7-3; d_call: .; clone_size: many; j_call: TRBJ1-1; cdr3_nt: TGTGCCAGCAGCCCGCTCGGGCGGGGGATGAACACTGAAGCTTTCTTT; cdr3_aa: CASSPLGRGMNTEAFF
v_call: TRBV9; d_call: TRBD2; clone_size: many; j_call: TRBJ2-7; cdr3_nt: TGTGCCAGCAGCGTAGAAAGTAGCGGGGGATCTGCCTACGAGCAGTACTTC; cdr3_aa: CASSVESSGGSAYEQYF
v_call: TRBV28; d_call: .; clone_size: few; j_call: TRBJ2-7; cdr3_nt: TGTGCCAGCAGTTTTCGGCCTAGCGTCCACGAGCAGTACTTC; cdr3_aa: CASSFRPSVHEQYF
v_call: TRBV2; d_call: .; clone_size: .; j_call: TRBJ2-1; cdr3_nt: TGTGCCAGCAGTGAACGGGGGGCTATATACAATGAGCAGTTCTTC; cdr3_aa: CASSERGAIYNEQFF
v_call: TRBV28; d_call: .; clone_size: many; j_call: TRBJ2-5; cdr3_nt: TGTGCCAGCAGTTCACCCGCAAAAGAGACCCAGTACTTC; cdr3_aa: CASSSPAKETQYF
v_call: TRBV15; d_call: .; clone_size: .; j_call: TRBJ1-4; cdr3_nt: TGTGCCACCAGCAGAGATGATCAGGTCGGCAGCGGGGGAAAACTGTTTTTT; cdr3_aa: CATSRDDQVGSGGKLFF
v_call: TRBV7-7; d_call: .; clone_size: many; j_call: TRBJ1-1; cdr3_nt: TGTGCCAGCAGCTTATTTCGCTGGGGTCAGGCAGGCAGGGGAGGCACTGAAGCTTTCTTT; cdr3_aa: CASSLFRWGQAGRGGTEAFF
v_call: TRBV7-8; d_call: TRBD1; clone_size: once; j_call: TRBJ1-6; cdr3_nt: TGTGCCAGCAGCACAAAGACAGGGGGCCATAATTCACCCCTCCACTTT; cdr3_aa: CASSTKTGGHNSPLHF
v_call: TRBV24-1; d_call: TRBD1; clone_size: many; j_call: TRBJ1-5; cdr3_nt: TGTGCCACCAGTGCTAGGACAGGGAATCAGCCCCAGCATTTT; cdr3_aa: CATSARTGNQPQHF
v_call: TRBV6-1; d_call: .; clone_size: .; j_call: TRBJ2-3; cdr3_nt: TGTGCCAGCAGTGCCCCCACAGATACGCAGTATTTT; cdr3_aa: CASSAPTDTQYF
v_call: TRBV13; d_call: TRBD1; clone_size: many; j_call: TRBJ2-7; cdr3_nt: TGTGCCAGCAGCTTACGCGGACAGGGCGCCTACGAGCAGTACTTC; cdr3_aa: CASSLRGQGAYEQYF
v_call: TRBV5-1; d_call: TRBD1; clone_size: .; j_call: TRBJ1-1; cdr3_nt: TGCGCCAGCAGCACAAGACAGGGGATGAACACTGAAGCTTTCTTT; cdr3_aa: CASSTRQGMNTEAFF
v_call: TRBV3-1; d_call: .; clone_size: .; j_call: TRBJ2-1; cdr3_nt: TGTGCCAGCAGGAAAGGTTCGTTTAGGTTCTTC; cdr3_aa: CASRKGSFRFF
v_call: TRBV7-2; d_call: .; clone_size: many; j_call: TRBJ2-5; cdr3_nt: TGTGCCAGCAGCTTAGTTTCTGGGTCGGGGACCCAGTACTTC; cdr3_aa: CASSLVSGSGTQYF
v_call: TRBV13; d_call: .; clone_size: many; j_call: TRBJ1-2; cdr3_nt: TGTGCCAGCAGCTTAGATCGGGTTGGCTACACCTTC; cdr3_aa: CASSLDRVGYTF
v_call: TRBV5-5; d_call: TRBD1; clone_size: few; j_call: TRBJ1-1; cdr3_nt: TGTGCCAGCAGCTTTTTTGGACAGGTCACTGAAGCTTTCTTT; cdr3_aa: CASSFFGQVTEAFF
v_call: TRBV6-4; d_call: .; clone_size: many; j_call: TRBJ2-3; cdr3_nt: TGTGCCAGCAGTCAGAGCGGAGGAACAGATACGCAGTATTTT; cdr3_aa: CASSQSGGTDTQYF
v_call: TRBV11-2; d_call: .; clone_size: many; j_call: TRBJ2-1; cdr3_nt: TGTGCCAGCAGCGCGACGAAATCGACAGCCAACTACAATGAGCAGTTCTTC; cdr3_aa: CASSATKSTANYNEQFF
v_call: TRBV5-6; d_call: .; clone_size: .; j_call: TRBJ2-3; cdr3_nt: TGTGCCAGCACCAAAGAGGATACGCAGTATTTT; cdr3_aa: CASTKEDTQYF
v_call: TRBV18; d_call: TRBD1; clone_size: many; j_call: TRBJ1-2; cdr3_nt: TGTGCCACCTCCCGGGACAGGGGTAACTATGGCTACACCTTC; cdr3_aa: CATSRDRGNYGYTF
v_call: TRBV30; d_call: TRBD1; clone_size: few; j_call: TRBJ2-7; cdr3_nt: TGTGCCTGGAGCGACGGGACAGGGGGCGAGCAGTACTTC; cdr3_aa: CAWSDGTGGEQYF
v_call: TRBV18; d_call: .; clone_size: many; j_call: TRBJ1-4; cdr3_nt: TGTGCCAGCTCACCCTCACAAGGGACGGGAGTATTCGGGAAACTGTTTTTT; cdr3_aa: CASSPSQGTGVFGKLFF
v_call: TRBV6-1; d_call: TRBD1; clone_size: .; j_call: TRBJ2-7; cdr3_nt: TGTGCCAGTAGACAGGGCCCCTACGAGCAGTACTTC; cdr3_aa: CASRQGPYEQYF
v_call: TRBV6-6; d_call: TRBD1; clone_size: few; j_call: TRBJ1-5; cdr3_nt: TGTGCCAGCAGTTACACAGGGGGCAACCAGCCCCAGCATTTT; cdr3_aa: CASSYTGGNQPQHF
v_call: TRBV6-1; d_call: .; clone_size: many; j_call: TRBJ2-7; cdr3_nt: TGTGCCAGCAGCCCCCCCGGGGAGGCCTACGAGCAGTACTTC; cdr3_aa: CASSPPGEAYEQYF
v_call: TRBV6-1; d_call: .; clone_size: many; j_call: TRBJ1-2; cdr3_nt: TGTGCCAGCAGTTACGACCCAGCCGGAGATGGCTACACCTTC; cdr3_aa: CASSYDPAGDGYTF
v_call: TRBV20-1; d_call: TRBD1; clone_size: many; j_call: TRBJ2-3; cdr3_nt: TGCAGCTGCGGGACAGGGGGCGTAGATACGCAGTATTTT; cdr3_aa: CSCGTGGVDTQYF
v_call: TRBV20-1; d_call: .; clone_size: many; j_call: TRBJ2-7; cdr3_nt: TGCAGTGCTAGAGGGAGGGGGACCTACGAGCAGTACTTC; cdr3_aa: CSARGRGTYEQYF
v_call: TRBV11-3; d_call: .; clone_size: many; j_call: TRBJ2-7; cdr3_nt: TGTGCCAGCAGCCAACGGACAGCTCCTTTCTACGAGCAGTACTTC; cdr3_aa: CASSQRTAPFYEQYF
v_call: TRBV11-2; d_call: TRBD2; clone_size: many; j_call: TRBJ2-5; cdr3_nt: TGTGCCAGCAGCGTCGAACTAGCGTACGATACAGAGACCCAGTACTTC; cdr3_aa: CASSVELAYDTETQYF